Shown below are 2 T cell receptor beta chains from a single sample sequenced in a study of tumor-infiltrating lymphocytes in primary liver carcinoma. Each 20-30 mg portion of unsorted bulk tissue served as the source for co-extraction of RNA and DNA. Priming with a constant-region primer yielded TCR beta cDNA from roughly 0.45 ug total RNA. Library construction for TCR beta comprised three nested multiplex PCR rounds performed with slightly modified ARM-PCR. TRBV1-TRBV30 forward primers paired with a C-beta reverse primer drove the first two PCR rounds, around 10 cycles each. TCRdb passed the multiplex PCR reads through MiXCR, listing each CDR3 protein once. This table holds some 190,000 distinct CDR3 sequences, just under 85% found once. The sample was tumor tissue from primary liver carcinoma. These TCRs come from a man in his forties with primary liver carcinoma and hepatitis B virus infection.

This clonotype was observed a single time. At one end the junction does not follow the germline gene, possibly because of a read error. This sequence joins TRBV6-2 or TRBV6-3 and TRBJ2-3; D gene unclear. This CDR3 is 14 amino acids long. CDR1 and CDR2 (germline): MNHEY, SVGEGT. In nucleotides, the CDR3 is TGTGCCAGCAGTCGAGGCGGCGCCGGTGATAGGCAGTATTTT. Translation: CASSRGGAGDRQYF.

As regards this clonotype: One end of the junction does not line up with germline, which may come from a read error. The chain couples TRBV10-2 to TRBJ2-3; TRBD1 is a possible D gene (5 bases). CDR3 length: 12 amino acids. Germline V gene lookup returns CDR1 WSHSY and CDR2 SAAADI. This chain's CDR3 is CASSLDSDTQYF. CDR3 coding DNA: TGTGCCAGCAGTCTAGACAGCGATACGCAGTATTTT.